The 8 T cell receptor beta chains below come from one sample, sequenced in a study of T cells in Graves' hyperthyroidism and ophthalmopathy. RNA transcripts yielded amplified TCR beta CDR3 regions. TCR CDR3 underwent first-round RT-PCR with the HTBI primer set. TCRdb analysed the multiplex PCR reads with MiXCR anew, one entry per CDR3 protein. The data contain 400,000 to 600,000 distinct CDR3 sequences, around 15% of them singletons. The sequenced sample consisted of blood. These receptors all come from a woman aged 25-40 years with Graves' ophthalmopathy.

J is TRBJ1-4 and V is TRBV20-1; D call uncertain. There are 11 residues in the CDR3. V lost 2 bases to trimming and J lost 4 bases, with 2 bases between them. Germline V gene sequence: CDR1 DFQATT, CDR2 SNEGSKA (reference sequence). CDR3 nucleotide sequence: TGCAGTGCTAGATTTAATGAAAAACTGTTTTTT. Amino acids: CSARFNEKLFF.

This clonotype was recorded many times. J is TRBJ2-7 and V is TRBV3-1, with D possibly TRBD1 on 5 matching bases. The CDR3 consists of 15 residues. V was clipped by 0 bases and J by 2 bases, with 11 bases between them. Germline CDR1 LGHDT, CDR2 YNNKEL (reference sequence). The CDR3 loop reads CASSQDSGWAYEQYF. In DNA, the CDR3 is TGTGCCAGCAGCCAAGATTCAGGGTGGGCCTACGAGCAGTACTTC.

The V gene is TRBV11-2, the J gene TRBJ2-3; D is perhaps TRBD1 (6 bases). From germline, CDR1 is SGHAT and CDR2 FQNNGV. Trimming stripped 5 bases from V and 3 bases from J, with 18 bases between. The CDR3 sequence is 16 residues long. Here the CDR3 reads CASSQPRGRGTDTQYF. The CDR3 DNA sequence: TGTGCCAGCAGCCAACCCCGTGGCAGGGGTACAGATACGCAGTATTTT.

The V gene is TRBV5-1, the J gene TRBJ2-3, with 12 bases identical to TRBD2. The CDR3 length is 16 residues. The V and J ends lost 3 bases and 3 bases, in that order; junction bases with no gene match: 5. Per the germline V gene, CDR1 is SGHRS and CDR2 is YFSETQ. The CDR3: CASSSGLAGLTDTQYF. As DNA, the CDR3 is TGCGCCAGCAGCTCAGGACTAGCGGGGTTGACAGATACGCAGTATTTT.

The gene calls are TRBV20-1 and TRBJ2-5, with D perhaps assigned TRBD1 or TRBD2 (6 bases each). The CDR3 has 15 amino acids. Trimming shortened V by 0 bases and J by 1 base, and 12 bases separated the two germline ends. Germline V gives CDR1 DFQATT, CDR2 SNEGSKA (reference sequence). The CDR3 is CSARDPWGAQETQYF. For the CDR3, the DNA is TGCAGTGCTAGAGATCCTTGGGGGGCCCAAGAGACCCAGTACTTC.

This chain uses TRBV28 with TRBJ2-5; D tentatively fits TRBD1 or TRBD2 (5 bases each). CDR3 length: 14 residues. Deletions cut 8 bases from V and 4 bases from J, with 17 bases between. Germline assignment: CDR1 MDHEN and CDR2 SYDVKM. The CDR3 region is CASAGTAQGETQYF. The CDR3 nucleotides are TGTGCCAGCGCTGGGACGGCACAAGGAGAGACCCAGTACTTC.

This clonotype was seen repeatedly, ten times or more. This chain uses TRBV29-1 with TRBJ2-3; D possibly corresponds to TRBD2 (5 bases). The germline V gene encodes CDR1 SQVTM and CDR2 ANQGSEA. V was trimmed by 3 bases and J by 4 bases, leaving 8 bases between them. The CDR3 consists of 12 residues. CDR3 sequence: CSVEYGADTQYF. The CDR3 DNA sequence: TGCAGCGTTGAGTACGGGGCAGATACGCAGTATTTT.

The genes are TRBV4-1 and TRBJ2-2, with 7 bases aligning to TRBD2. After removal of 0 bases from V and 1 base from J, the junction contained 11 bases not matched to a gene. CDR3 length: 19 residues. Germline lookup yields CDR1 MGHRA and CDR2 YSYEKL. The CDR3 spells CASSQDFASGRENTGELFF. CDR3 nucleotides: TGCGCCAGCAGCCAAGATTTCGCTAGCGGAAGGGAGAACACCGGGGAGCTGTTTTTT.